Listed here is a single T cell receptor (beta chain). Its antigen remains unidentified. The data stem from a study of T cell responses to AZD1222 COVID-19 vaccine. For the study at large: Pooled samples include second doses given at about 4 or 12 weeks.

Study observations and caveats: When two AZD1222 doses had been given, Spike-specific TCR breadth and depth rose. Unmutated regions of variants are reportedly targeted by nearly half of spike-specific TCRs.

The method was immunoSEQ multiplex PCR; TCRdb's version includes in-frame clones alone and lacks a portion of them. The sample holds tens of thousands of clones; under 95% are singletons and the top ten take 20% to 25%. The CDR3 runs to 14 residues. Trimming pared 3 bases from V and 0 bases from J, leaving 8 bases between. Germline V gene sequence: CDR1 KGHSH, CDR2 LQKENI. The material sequenced was peripheral blood, taken on day 0 of AZD1222 vaccination. The TCR was taken from an adult in good health. The chain combines TRBV18 with TRBJ1-2; D uncertain. This CDR3 reads CASSPAGTNYGYTF. The CDR3 coding sequence is TGTGCCAGCTCACCGGCAGGAACTAACTATGGCTACACCTTC.